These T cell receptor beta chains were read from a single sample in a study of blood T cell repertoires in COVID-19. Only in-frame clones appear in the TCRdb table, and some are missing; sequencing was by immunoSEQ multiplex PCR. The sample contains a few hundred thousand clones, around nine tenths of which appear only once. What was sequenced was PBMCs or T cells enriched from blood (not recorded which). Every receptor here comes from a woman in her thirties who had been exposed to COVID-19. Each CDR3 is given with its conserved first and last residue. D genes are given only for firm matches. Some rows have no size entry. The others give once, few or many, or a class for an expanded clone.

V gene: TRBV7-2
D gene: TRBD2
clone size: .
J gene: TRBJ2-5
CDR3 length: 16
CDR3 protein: CASSGTSGGAGETQYF
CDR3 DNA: TGTGCCAGCAGCGGGACTAGCGGGGGGGCCGGGGAGACCCAGTACTTC

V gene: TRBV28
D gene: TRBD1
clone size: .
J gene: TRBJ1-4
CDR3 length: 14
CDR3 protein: CASSTGQGNEKLFF
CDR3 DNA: TGTGCCAGCAGTACGGGACAGGGAAATGAAAAACTGTTTTTT

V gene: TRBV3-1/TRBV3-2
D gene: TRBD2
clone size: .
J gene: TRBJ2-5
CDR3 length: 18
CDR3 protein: CASSQVGASGGMQETQYF
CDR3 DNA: TGTGCCAGCAGCCAAGTAGGAGCTAGCGGGGGGATGCAAGAGACCCAGTACTTC

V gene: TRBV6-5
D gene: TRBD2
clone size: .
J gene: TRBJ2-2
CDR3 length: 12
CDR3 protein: CASARGTGELFF
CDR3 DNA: TGTGCCAGTGCGCGGGGGACCGGGGAGCTGTTTTTT

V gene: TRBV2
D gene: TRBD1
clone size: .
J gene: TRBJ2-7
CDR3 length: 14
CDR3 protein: CASSETGVRDEQYF
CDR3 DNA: TGTGCCAGCAGTGAGACAGGGGTCAGGGACGAGCAGTACTTC

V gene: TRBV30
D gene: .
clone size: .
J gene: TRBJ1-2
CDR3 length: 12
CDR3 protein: CAWTGSNYGYTF
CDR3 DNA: TGTGCCTGGACCGGTTCTAACTATGGCTACACCTTC

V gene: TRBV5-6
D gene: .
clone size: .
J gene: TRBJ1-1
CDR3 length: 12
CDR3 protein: CASSHTGSEAFF
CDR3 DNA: TGTGCCAGCAGCCATACAGGTTCTGAAGCTTTCTTT

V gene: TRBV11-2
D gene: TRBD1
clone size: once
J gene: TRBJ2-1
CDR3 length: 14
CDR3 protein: CASSLYRGPNEQFF
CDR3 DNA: TGTGCCAGCAGCTTGTACAGGGGCCCCAATGAGCAGTTCTTC

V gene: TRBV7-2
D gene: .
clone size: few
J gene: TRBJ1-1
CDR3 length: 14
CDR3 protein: CASSLDARGAEAFF
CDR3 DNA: TGTGCCAGCAGCTTAGATGCGAGAGGTGCTGAAGCTTTCTTT

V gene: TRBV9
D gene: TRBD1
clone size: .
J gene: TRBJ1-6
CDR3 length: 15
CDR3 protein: CASSVGDRAQSPLHF
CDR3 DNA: TGTGCCAGCAGCGTAGGGGACAGGGCGCAGTCACCCCTCCACTTT